The present T cell receptor beta chain was sequenced within a study of T cells after yellow fever vaccination. Study in general: SMART-Seq v4 Ultra Low Input served to prepare low-cell-number fractions.

There are 16 residues in the CDR3. With 0 bases removed from V and 0 bases from J, the gap between germline ends came to 11 bases. Germline CDR1 LGHNA, CDR2 YNFKEQ. This clonotype has a count of ten or more. Its target is unknown. UMIs were added to TCR cDNA along with a universal primer site when it was made by 5'RACE template switching. TCRdb itself ran the 5' RACE reads through MiXCR, one entry per CDR3 protein. The sample yields over 300,000 distinct CDR3 sequences, roughly 4% seen once. Study-wide points: Abundant clonotypes from the bulk population could contaminate FACS-sorted repertoires. The study re-detected most primary-vaccination clones after the booster (96% CD4, roughly 91% CD8).

The sequence was collected from a man between 18 and 29 years old who received the YFV17D yellow fever vaccine. The chain has TRBV4-2 and TRBJ1-1; a possible D gene is TRBD1 (5 bases). The material sequenced was PBMCs, taken on the day of the yellow fever booster vaccination. CDR3 amino acids: CASSQDWGVMNTEAFF. The CDR3 DNA is TGTGCCAGCAGCCAAGATTGGGGGGTTATGAACACTGAAGCTTTCTTT.